This T cell receptor (beta chain) derives from a study of T cell changes during pregnancy in multiple sclerosis. Libraries were prepared by immunoSEQ multiplex PCR; TCRdb keeps only in-frame clonotypes and omits some of them. The repertoire holds over 90,000 clones, around 93% seen once, with approximately 0.99% in the top ten. The V and J ends lost 4 bases and 1 base, in that order; junction bases with no gene match: 7. CDR3 length: 15 amino acids. Germline assignment: CDR1 MNHEY and CDR2 SMNVEV (reference sequence). The chain couples TRBV27 to TRBJ2-7; 7 bases are shared with TRBD2. This TCR came from a female donor with multiple sclerosis, enrolled in a pregnancy study. Material: peripheral blood, obtained before pregnancy. The CDR3 sequence: CASSSGLMVSYEQYF. DNA for the CDR3: TGTGCCAGCAGTTCGGGACTAATGGTGTCCTACGAGCAGTACTTC.